One sample yielded the 9 T cell receptor beta chains listed below, sequenced in a study of CD8+ T cells in alopecia areata. The treatment here: oral pan-JAK inhibitor, 5-10 mg twice daily. After isolation, RNA underwent reverse transcription to generate cDNA as the sequencing template. Here immunoSEQ multiplex PCR was the method, and the copy in TCRdb shows in-frame clones only, minus some. The profile covers 150,000 to 250,000 clones, with 55% to 75% appearing a single time and 5.5% to 6% taken by the ten largest. Source: CD4+ T cells sorted from blood, taken at week 24, from a patient treated with tofacitinib. These receptors were taken from a human donor with alopecia areata.

This clone appeared once. The CDR3 DNA sequence: TGTGCCAGCAGCCGCTCAGGGGGGGATTATCAGCCCCAGCATTTT. This gives the protein CASSRSGGDYQPQHF. The rearrangement links TRBV7-8 to TRBJ1-5; 7 bases are a match to TRBD1. CDR3 size: 15 residues. Germline V gives CDR1 SGHVS, CDR2 FQNEAQ. Losses at the gene ends were 5 bases for V and 5 bases for J; bases not matched to a gene: 9.

The rearrangement links TRBV7-2 to TRBJ2-3, with D unclear. There are 15 residues in the CDR3. Germline CDR1 reads SGHTA; CDR2 reads FQGNSA. The V end was cut by 5 bases, the J end by 2 bases, with 14 bases between. The CDR3 DNA reads as TGTGCCAGCAGCCAGGAGTTAGGATACACAGATACGCAGTATTTT. Amino acid sequence: CASSQELGYTDTQYF.

The chain uses TRBV19 and TRBJ2-4; D is possibly TRBD1 (5 bases). This CDR3 comprises 14 residues. V was cut by 4 bases and J by 3 bases, with 10 bases left in between. Germline lookup yields CDR1 LNHDA and CDR2 SQIVND (reference sequence). CDR3 DNA: TGTGCCAGTAGTAGTTATACAGGCAAAAACATTCAGTACTTC. It is translated as CASSSYTGKNIQYF.

The J gene is TRBJ1-4, the V gene TRBV10-3, with D unclear. Germline V gives CDR1 ENHRY, CDR2 SYGVKD. The V and J ends lost 3 bases and 4 bases respectively, with 15 bases between them. This CDR3 region has 16 residues. CDR3 residues: CAISDLAAPSNEKLFF. The CDR3 nucleotides read TGTGCCATCAGTGATCTAGCGGCGCCGAGTAATGAAAAACTGTTTTTT.

This clone was seen a few times. This chain connects TRBV18 to TRBJ1-1; D gene ambiguous. The CDR3 totals 13 residues. Germline V gene data show CDR1 as KGHSH and CDR2 as LQKENI. Trimming took off 2 bases at V and 0 bases at J, with 4 bases between the two ends. The CDR3 DNA sequence: TGTGCCAGCTCACCAACACTGAACACTGAAGCTTTCTTT. It specifies CASSPTLNTEAFF.

J is TRBJ1-5 and V is TRBV6-6; the D is unclear. The CDR3 contains 14 residues. The germline V gene has CDR1 MNHNY and CDR2 SVGAGI (reference sequence). Trimming stripped 5 bases from V and 3 bases from J, with 11 bases between. The CDR3, as DNA: TGTGCCAGCAGTCAATCAAGACCCAATCAGCCCCAGCATTTT. Residues: CASSQSRPNQPQHF.

V and J are TRBV30 and TRBJ2-5; 8 positions agree with TRBD1. This CDR3 has 13 residues. Trimming cost V 4 bases and J 3 bases; bases outside gene matches: 4. CDR1 is GTSNPN and CDR2 is SVGIG in the germline V gene (reference sequence). The CDR3 here is CAWNPDREETQYF. Written as DNA, the CDR3 is TGTGCCTGGAACCCGGACAGGGAAGAGACCCAGTACTTC. The full variable domain, in which reference TRBV30 and TRBJ2-5 provide the parts outside the CDR3, is SQTIHQWPATLVQPVGSPLSLECTVEGTSNPNLYWYRQAAGRGLQLLFYSVGIGQISSEVPQNLSASRPQDRQFILSSKKLLLSDSGFYLCAWNPDREETQYFGPGTRLLVL.

The CDR3 is CATSINRGQGYEQYF. The CDR3 DNA reads as TGTGCCACCAGCATAAACCGGGGACAGGGCTACGAGCAGTACTTC. The chain employs TRBV15 and TRBJ2-7; 9 nucleotides align to TRBD1. Trimming removed 4 bases from V and 3 bases from J; junction bases left unmatched: 7. This CDR3 region has 15 residues. Germline values: CDR1 LNHNV, CDR2 YYDKDF (reference sequence).

J is TRBJ1-2 and V is TRBV6-6; 9 nucleotides agree with TRBD1. Unmatched junction bases numbered 9, after V lost 5 bases and J lost 5 bases. The CDR3 is made up of 15 amino acids. Germline assignment: CDR1 MNHNY and CDR2 SVGAGI (reference sequence). This CDR3 is CASSAARDREYGYTF. In DNA, the CDR3 is TGTGCCAGCAGTGCAGCCCGGGACAGGGAGTATGGCTACACCTTC.